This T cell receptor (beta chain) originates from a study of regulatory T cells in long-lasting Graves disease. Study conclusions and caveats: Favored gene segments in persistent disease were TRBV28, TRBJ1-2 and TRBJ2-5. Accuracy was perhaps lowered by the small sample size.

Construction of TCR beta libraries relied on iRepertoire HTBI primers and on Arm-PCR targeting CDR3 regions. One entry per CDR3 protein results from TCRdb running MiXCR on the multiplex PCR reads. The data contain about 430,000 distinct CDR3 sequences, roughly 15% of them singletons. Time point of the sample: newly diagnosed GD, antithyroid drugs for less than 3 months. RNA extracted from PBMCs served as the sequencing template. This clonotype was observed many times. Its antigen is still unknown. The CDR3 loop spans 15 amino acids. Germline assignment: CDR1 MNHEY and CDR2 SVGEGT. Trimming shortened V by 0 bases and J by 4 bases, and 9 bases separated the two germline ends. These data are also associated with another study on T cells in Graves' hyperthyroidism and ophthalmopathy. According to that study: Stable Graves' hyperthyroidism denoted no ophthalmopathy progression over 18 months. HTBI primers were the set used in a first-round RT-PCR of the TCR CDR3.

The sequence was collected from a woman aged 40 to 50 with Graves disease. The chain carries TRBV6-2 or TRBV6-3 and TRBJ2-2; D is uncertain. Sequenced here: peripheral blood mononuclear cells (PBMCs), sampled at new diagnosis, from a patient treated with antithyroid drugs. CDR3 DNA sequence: TGTGCCAGCAGTTACTCGAAAGCCAGCACCGGGGAGCTGTTTTTT. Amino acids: CASSYSKASTGELFF.